One sample yielded the 20 T cell receptor beta chains listed below, sequenced in a study of response to subunit inactivated influenza vaccine. TCRdb processed the RT-PCR reads anew with MiXCR; each CDR3 protein has one entry. The table lists roughly 620,000 distinct CDR3 sequences, about 11% of them singletons, with around 10% in the top ten. Another study also made use of these data, one on T cells expressing NK-cell markers. From that paper: TCR beta cDNA was generated via 5'RACE template switching incorporating UMIs.

Here the sequenced sample was PBMCs from blood, taken on the day of vaccination. Receptors originate from a man aged 45-65 years who received an inactivated influenza vaccine.

The chain employs TRBV20-1 and TRBJ2-2; TRBD1 matches 9 bases. Looked up from germline, CDR1 is DFQATT and CDR2 is SNEGSKA (reference sequence). With V trimmed by 2 bases and J by 1 base, 5 bases remained unmatched. The CDR3 sequence is 16 residues long. DNA of the CDR3: TGCAGTGCTAGAACGGACAGGGGCCGGAACACCGGGGAGCTGTTTTTT. Translating gives CSARTDRGRNTGELFF.

The chain employs TRBV27 and TRBJ2-1; 8 bases fit TRBD2. Germline assignment: CDR1 MNHEY and CDR2 SMNVEV (reference sequence). CDR3 length: 13 amino acids. The junction had 1 base not matched to a gene; V was cut back by 2 bases and J by 7 bases. CDR3 DNA sequence: TGTGCCAGCAGTTTAAGACTAGCGAATGAGCAGTTCTTC. Translated, it gives CASSLRLANEQFF.

This chain uses TRBV6-2 or TRBV6-3 with TRBJ1-5, with 12 bases identical to TRBD1. CDR1 MNHEY and CDR2 SVGEGT come from the germline V gene. The CDR3 is 17 residues long. Trimming took 2 bases from V and 0 from J; bases not matched to a gene: 2. The DNA for the CDR3 is TGTGCCAGCAGTTACGGGGACAGGGGGCCTAGCAATCAGCCCCAGCATTTT. This gives the protein CASSYGDRGPSNQPQHF.

The sample holds many counts of this clonotype. The chain uses TRBV6-2 or TRBV6-3 and TRBJ2-3; 8 bases line up with TRBD2. This CDR3 is 13 amino acids long. Trimming at V came to 2 bases and at J to 9 bases, leaving 4 bases not matched to a gene. Looked up from germline, CDR1 is MNHEY and CDR2 is SVGEGT. The CDR3 loop reads CASSYSGGQTQYF. In DNA, the CDR3 is TGTGCCAGCAGTTACAGCGGGGGTCAAACGCAGTATTTT.

CDR3 bases: TGTGCCAGCAGCTTAGGGACCCTTGGCACAGATACGCAGTATTTT. Translating it yields CASSLGTLGTDTQYF. This sequence joins TRBV7-2 and TRBJ2-3; D remains unclear. Germline CDR1 is SGHTA and CDR2 is FQGNSA. The CDR3 loop spans 15 amino acids. Trimming shortened V by 1 base and J by 1 base, and 9 bases separated the two germline ends.

This clonotype was seen a handful of times. The rearrangement joins TRBV20-1 to TRBJ2-7; maybe TRBD2 (6 bases). Germline assignment: CDR1 DFQATT and CDR2 SNEGSKA (reference sequence). V lost 4 bases to trimming and J lost 7 bases, with 14 bases between them. The CDR3 contains 12 residues. This CDR3 reads CSAKQLASEQYF. CDR3 sequence (DNA): TGCAGTGCTAAACAACTAGCTTCGGAGCAGTACTTC.

A few counts support this clonotype. This chain links TRBV7-9 with TRBJ2-1; 8 bases are shared with TRBD1. From germline, CDR1 is SEHNR and CDR2 FQNEAQ (reference sequence). The CDR3 has 16 residues. V lost 5 bases to trimming and J lost 3 bases; unmatched junction nucleotides: 9. For the CDR3, the DNA is TGTGCCAGCAGCCCCAACCGGGACAGGAGCTACAATGAGCAGTTCTTC. Protein product: CASSPNRDRSYNEQFF.

V is TRBV6-5 and J is TRBJ2-2; D gene ambiguous. V was clipped by 3 bases and J by 5 bases, with 13 bases between them. Germline V gene data show CDR1 as MNHEY and CDR2 as SVGAGI. The CDR3 covers 15 residues. In nucleotides, the CDR3 is TGTGCCAGCAGTTATGGTCCAACCCGGACCGGGGAGCTGTTTTTT. This codes for CASSYGPTRTGELFF.

The chain joins TRBV5-1 to TRBJ1-1; 7 nucleotides line up with TRBD1. The CDR3 is 13 residues long. V lost 5 bases and J lost 5; bases outside the gene matches: 6. CDR1 SGHRS and CDR2 YFSETQ come from the germline V gene. CDR3 DNA: TGCGCCAGCAGAAGGGACAGTAATACTGAAGCTTTCTTT. Its protein is CASRRDSNTEAFF.

The chain employs TRBV6-5 and TRBJ2-7; tentatively, D is TRBD2 (5 bases). The V and J ends lost 2 bases and 6 bases respectively, with 26 bases between them. This CDR3 is 18 amino acids long. From germline, CDR1 is MNHEY and CDR2 SVGAGI. The CDR3 loop reads CASSYPRTAGLEMVEQYF. Here the CDR3 DNA reads TGTGCCAGCAGTTACCCCAGGACGGCGGGTCTAGAGATGGTCGAGCAGTACTTC.

The J gene is TRBJ1-1, the V gene TRBV7-2, with D hard to call. CDR1 and CDR2 from the germline V gene are SGHTA and FQGNSA. This CDR3 contains 15 residues. Trimming took off 4 bases at V and 1 base at J, with 13 bases between the two ends. In DNA, the CDR3 is TGTGCCAGCAGCTGGCAAGATCAGAGGAACACTGAAGCTTTCTTT. It translates to CASSWQDQRNTEAFF.

In its sample, this clonotype was seen a few times. The chain has TRBV7-9 and TRBJ1-6; TRBD1 aligns across 7 bases. CDR1 and CDR2 (germline): SEHNR, FQNEAQ (reference sequence). The CDR3 covers 14 residues. V lost 0 bases and J lost 10; bases outside the gene matches: 3. The CDR3 sequence: CASSLATGASPLHF. The CDR3 nucleotides are TGTGCCAGCAGCTTAGCAACAGGGGCCTCACCCCTCCACTTT. Based on the CDR3 plus reference TRBV7-9 and TRBJ1-6, the full variable domain is DTGVSQNPRHKITKRGQNVTFRCDPISEHNRLYWYRQTLGQGPEFLTYFQNEAQLEKSRLLSDRFSAERPKGSFSTLEIQRTEQGDSAMYLCASSLATGASPLHFGNGTRLTVT.

This clonotype was counted a few times. CDR3 amino acids: CASSQQTAPTDTQYF. The CDR3 DNA is TGCGCCAGCAGCCAACAGACAGCCCCCACAGATACGCAGTATTTT. The rearrangement uses TRBV4-1 and TRBJ2-3; D is possibly TRBD1 (5 bases). V gave up 2 bases and J gave up 2 bases, with 11 bases separating them. This CDR3 is 15 amino acids long. Germline V gene data show CDR1 as MGHRA and CDR2 as YSYEKL.

The V gene is TRBV6-2 or TRBV6-3, the J gene TRBJ2-1, with 12 bases that match TRBD2. CDR1 and CDR2 from the germline V gene are MNHEY and SVGEGT. The CDR3 covers 15 residues. J was trimmed by 9 bases and V by 0 bases; bases with no gene match: 3. CDR3 sequence reads: CASSYSLAGGPEQFF. DNA for the CDR3: TGTGCCAGCAGTTACTCCCTAGCGGGGGGGCCTGAGCAGTTCTTC.

Ten or more counts support this clonotype. The genes are TRBV12-3 or TRBV12-4 and TRBJ2-5; D call uncertain. Trimming left V 6 bases short and J 4 bases short, with 6 bases between. The CDR3 covers 11 residues. CDR3 amino acids: CASSRTETQYF. CDR3 sequence (DNA): TGTGCCAGCAGCCGCACAGAGACCCAGTACTTC.

This clonotype was observed many times. A read error may produce the germline difference seen at one junction end. V gene TRBV5-1 combines with J gene TRBJ1-1; no firm D call. The CDR3 loop spans 11 amino acids. Looked up from germline, CDR1 is SGHRS and CDR2 is YFSETQ. This CDR3 reads CASSLGREAFF. CDR3 DNA sequence: TGTGCCAGCAGTTTGGGCCGTGAAGCTTTCTTT.

This clonotype was observed a handful of times. The V and J genes are TRBV7-9 and TRBJ2-2; tentatively, D is TRBD1 or TRBD2 (5 bases each). CDR1 and CDR2 (germline): SEHNR, FQNEAQ (reference sequence). The length of the CDR3 is 15 residues. Between the trimmed V and J ends, which lost 3 bases and 5 bases, there was a span of 13 bases. CDR3 sequence: CASSFVGARTGELFF. CDR3 coding DNA: TGTGCCAGCAGCTTTGTCGGGGCCAGAACCGGGGAGCTGTTTTTT.

In its sample, this clonotype was seen many times. The chain is built from TRBV7-2 and TRBJ1-1; 9 nucleotides align to TRBD1. The V and J ends lost 2 bases and 5 bases, in that order; junction bases with no gene match: 3. Germline V gene data show CDR1 as SGHTA and CDR2 as FQGNSA. The CDR3 is made up of 14 amino acids. CDR3 nucleotide sequence: TGTGCCAGCAGCTTAACCGGGACAGGGACTGAAGCTTTCTTT. As protein: CASSLTGTGTEAFF.

The rearrangement links TRBV6-1 to TRBJ2-5; 8 positions match TRBD1. This CDR3 comprises 14 residues. V shed 5 bases, J shed 5 bases, and the junction held 7 bases outside the gene matches. In germline, CDR1 is MNHNS, CDR2 SASEGT. CDR3 in DNA: TGTGCCAGCAGTAGACCAGGGGGCTTGGAGACCCAGTACTTC. Its translation is CASSRPGGLETQYF.

The rearrangement links TRBV7-9 to TRBJ2-2; TRBD2 matches 9 bases. Germline V gene lookup returns CDR1 SEHNR and CDR2 FQNEAQ (reference sequence). The CDR3 has 17 amino acids. V gave up 4 bases and J gave up 3 bases; unmatched junction bases: 9. As DNA, the CDR3 is TGTGCCAGCAGCTCCCCTCCGGGACTAGCTGACACCGGGGAGCTGTTTTTT. Its protein is CASSSPPGLADTGELFF.